The next 21 T cell receptor beta chains were all read from a single sample in a study of vaccination effects on CD4 cells after COVID-19. The antigens these receptors bind are not known. CD4+ T cells specific for antigen were expanded with viral peptide pools by the ViraFEST assay before sequencing. Upon completion of approximately ten days in culture, CD4+ T cells were isolated. Nucleocapsid antibodies were negative in the vaccine recipients, who had never had SARS-CoV-2 infection. The protocol was immunoSEQ multiplex PCR, while the TCRdb copy is restricted to in-frame clones and leaves out a portion. Found here are 20,000 to 25,000 clones, approximately 81% of them singletons; the top ten hold roughly a fifth. The sequences come from CD4+ T cells from PBMCs cultured with HCoV-NL63 spike peptides, collected before COVID-19 vaccination. Receptors originate from a human donor who received a COVID-19 vaccine.

V gene TRBV15 combines with J gene TRBJ1-2; TRBD1 might be the D (5 bases). Germline V CDR1 and CDR2: LNHNV, YYDKDF (reference sequence). The ends were cut back, 3 bases at V and 8 bases at J, with 22 bases in the middle. This CDR3 has 16 amino acids. The CDR3 spells CATSRRMGEGRRGYTF. CDR3 DNA sequence: TGTGCCACCAGCAGGCGAATGGGGGAGGGAAGGAGAGGCTACACCTTC.

The chain links TRBV4-2 to TRBJ1-1; D possibly corresponds to TRBD1 (6 bases). Germline-derived CDR1 and CDR2 are LGHNA and YNFKEQ. Trimming cost V 4 bases and J 4 bases, with 16 bases left between them. The CDR3 has 15 residues. CDR3: CASSRRMDRPTEAFF. In nucleotides, the CDR3 is TGTGCCAGCAGCCGGAGGATGGACAGACCCACTGAAGCTTTCTTT.

The genes are TRBV7-9 and TRBJ1-1; 9 positions match TRBD1. Germline V gene data show CDR1 as SEHNR and CDR2 as FQNEAQ (reference sequence). The CDR3 runs 15 residues. V was clipped by 5 bases and J by 6 bases; unmatched bases: 10. This chain's CDR3 is CASSPTIGTGSEAFF. The CDR3 coding sequence is TGTGCCAGCAGCCCAACAATCGGGACAGGGTCTGAAGCTTTCTTT.

This chain connects TRBV12-3 or TRBV12-4 to TRBJ1-4; D is ambiguous. This CDR3 is 11 amino acids long. The V gene lost 3 bases and the J gene lost 8 bases, with 4 bases spanning the gap. The CDR3 here is CASSLAEKLFF. The CDR3 nucleotides read TGTGCCAGCAGTTTGGCAGAAAAACTGTTTTTT.

The V gene is TRBV5-1, the J gene TRBJ2-3; 8 bases map to TRBD2. The germline CDR1 and CDR2 sequences are SGHRS and YFSETQ. This CDR3 is built from 15 residues. V gave up 3 bases and J gave up 6 bases; unmatched junction bases: 9. CDR3 sequence: CASSSIGAGVDTQYF. CDR3 coding DNA: TGCGCCAGCAGCTCCATCGGAGCGGGGGTTGATACGCAGTATTTT.

This clone was picked up one time. The chain links TRBV19 to TRBJ2-7, with 9 positions matching TRBD1. Losses at the gene ends were 4 bases for V and 4 bases for J; bases not matched to a gene: 8. CDR1 is LNHDA, CDR2 SQIVND, per germline (reference sequence). CDR3 size: 15 residues. CDR3: CASSNGGQGMYEQYF. CDR3 nucleotides: TGTGCCAGTAGTAATGGGGGACAGGGTATGTACGAGCAGTACTTC.

V is TRBV19 and J is TRBJ1-4; D is unclear. With 7 bases removed from V and 4 bases from J, the gap between germline ends came to 13 bases. This CDR3 spans 14 amino acids. Looked up from germline, CDR1 is LNHDA and CDR2 is SQIVND (reference sequence). The CDR3 DNA reads as TGTGCCAGTAAGGCAGGCGATGATAATGAAAAACTGTTTTTT. Translating gives CASKAGDDNEKLFF.

The chain couples TRBV12-5 to TRBJ2-1; D call uncertain. CDR3 length equals 11 residues. The ends were cut back, 6 bases at V and 9 bases at J, with 9 bases in the middle. In germline, CDR1 is LGHNT, CDR2 FRNRAP. The CDR3 sequence: CASGIKSEQFF. CDR3 nucleotide sequence: TGTGCTAGTGGCATAAAAAGTGAGCAGTTCTTC. The variable domain in full, completed from reference TRBV12-5 and TRBJ2-1, reads DARVTQTPRHKVTEMGQEVTMRCQPILGHNTVFWYRQTMMQGLELLAYFRNRAPLDDSGMPKDRFSAEMPDATLATLKIQPSEPRDSAVYFCASGIKSEQFFGPGTRLTVL.

The chain is built from TRBV9 and TRBJ1-1; possibly TRBD1 for D (6 bases). The V and J ends lost 0 bases and 8 bases respectively, with 11 bases between them. The CDR3 totals 13 residues. Germline V gives CDR1 SGDLS, CDR2 YYNGEE. This CDR3 is CASSVATGTEAFF. The CDR3 DNA sequence: TGTGCCAGCAGCGTAGCAACGGGGACAGAAGCTTTCTTT. Filled out from reference TRBV9 and TRBJ1-1, the complete variable domain reads DSGVTQTPKHLITATGQRVTLRCSPRSGDLSVYWYQQSLDQGLQFLIQYYNGEERAKGNILERFSAQQFPDLHSELNLSSLELGDSALYFCASSVATGTEAFFGQGTRLTVV.

This clone has a single count. The chain joins TRBV4-3 to TRBJ1-2; TRBD1 is a possible D gene (5 bases). This CDR3 contains 15 residues. In germline, CDR1 is LGHNA, CDR2 YSLEER. V lost 4 bases, J lost 4 bases, and 16 bases lay in between. CDR3 region: CASSLKAGTGYGYTF. In DNA form, the CDR3 reads TGCGCCAGCAGCCTAAAGGCGGGGACGGGCTATGGCTACACCTTC.

The J gene is TRBJ1-1, the V gene TRBV10-3, with 7 bases matching TRBD1. This CDR3 spans 16 amino acids. The ends lost 4 bases at V and 4 bases at J; junction bases unmatched: 12. Germline assignment: CDR1 ENHRY and CDR2 SYGVKD. The CDR3 region has the DNA TGTGCCATCAGTGGGCATCCCGAGACAGGGTTCACTGAAGCTTTCTTT. Its protein is CAISGHPETGFTEAFF.

This clone turned up a few times. The genes are TRBV2 and TRBJ2-5; D is perhaps TRBD2 (5 bases). The V gene's germline CDR1 is SNHLY and CDR2 FYNNEI. This CDR3 has 13 amino acids. V lost 6 bases and J lost 12, with 20 bases in between. CDR3 DNA sequence: TGTGCCAGCAGCGATAGGAGAGAGGGCGGCGAGTACTTC. Translation: CASSDRREGGEYF.

V gene TRBV7-2 combines with J gene TRBJ1-1; no firm D call. Trimming shortened V by 1 base and J by 11 bases, and 14 bases separated the two germline ends. The CDR3 runs 13 residues. The V gene's germline CDR1 is SGHTA and CDR2 FQGNSA. The CDR3 spells CASSLGSEEPAFF. The DNA for the CDR3 is TGTGCCAGCAGCTTAGGGAGTGAGGAGCCGGCTTTCTTT.

The rearrangement uses TRBV7-2 and TRBJ1-2; D is unresolved. Trimming stripped 5 bases from V and 6 bases from J, with 10 bases between. This CDR3 is built from 12 residues. Germline-derived CDR1 and CDR2 are SGHTA and FQGNSA. The CDR3 DNA follows: TGTGCCAGCAGCCCCTACGGGGATGGCTACACCTTC. This translates into CASSPYGDGYTF.

The rearrangement uses TRBV9 and TRBJ2-7; either TRBD1 or TRBD2 may fit D (5 bases each). Trimming cost V 3 bases and J 6 bases, with 19 bases left between them. Germline V gene data show CDR1 as SGDLS and CDR2 as YYNGEE. This CDR3 has 15 amino acids. The CDR3 reads CASSARDPYSGEQYF. The CDR3 nucleotides read TGTGCCAGCAGCGCCCGGGACCCTTATTCGGGCGAGCAGTACTTC.

V usage is TRBV25-1 and J usage is TRBJ2-2, with D maybe TRBD1 (6 bases). CDR3 size: 17 residues. The germline gives CDR1 MGHDK, CDR2 SYGVNS. Trimming took 6 bases from V and 6 from J, leaving 23 bases between them. CDR3 DNA: TGTGCCAGCAGCCCACACCCCGGGTACAGGGATTCCGGGGAGCTGTTTTTT. It codes for CASSPHPGYRDSGELFF.

The rearrangement links TRBV30 to TRBJ2-5; the match to TRBD2 covers 11 bases. The CDR3 runs 15 residues. Losses at the gene ends were 1 base for V and 3 bases for J; bases not matched to a gene: 4. Germline CDR1 reads GTSNPN; CDR2 reads SVGIG (reference sequence). This chain's CDR3 is CAWSGLAGGKETQYF. In nucleotides, the CDR3 is TGTGCCTGGAGTGGGCTAGCGGGGGGTAAAGAGACCCAGTACTTC.

The V gene is TRBV28, the J gene TRBJ2-7, with a tentative D call TRBD2 (6 bases). The germline V gene encodes CDR1 MDHEN and CDR2 SYDVKM. The CDR3 covers 13 residues. Deletions cut 5 bases from V and 7 bases from J, with 15 bases between. CDR3 protein: CASSRPGTAEQYF. Written as DNA, the CDR3 is TGTGCCAGCAGTCGCCCCGGGACTGCAGAGCAGTACTTC.

This chain joins TRBV3-1 (or the pseudogene TRBV3-2) and TRBJ2-1, with 9 bases aligning to TRBD2. This CDR3 region has 17 residues. The trim removed 0 bases at V and 6 bases at J, leaving 9 bases unmatched. Germline CDR1 reads LGHDT; CDR2 reads YNNKEL (reference sequence). CDR3 sequence: CASSQDLLAGLSNEQFF. For the CDR3, the DNA is TGTGCCAGCAGCCAAGATCTCCTAGCGGGGTTGAGCAATGAGCAGTTCTTC.

The chain carries TRBV18 and TRBJ1-6; no firm D call. From germline, CDR1 is KGHSH and CDR2 LQKENI. Trimming left V 1 base short and J 0 bases short, with 13 bases between. This CDR3 has 18 residues. The CDR3: CASSPREVKGSYNSPLHF. CDR3 nucleotide sequence: TGTGCCAGCTCACCACGCGAGGTTAAGGGCTCCTATAATTCACCCCTCCACTTT.

V usage is TRBV19 and J usage is TRBJ1-1; 7 bases are shared with TRBD1. The V gene end was trimmed by 6 bases and the J gene end by 1 base; junction bases not matched to a gene: 5. Germline assignment: CDR1 LNHDA and CDR2 SQIVND (reference sequence). The CDR3 sequence is 14 residues long. CDR3 protein: CASSFNRGNTEAFF. The CDR3 bases are TGTGCCAGTAGCTTTAACAGGGGGAACACTGAAGCTTTCTTT.